The next 11 T cell receptor beta chains were all read from a single sample in a study of OX40 agonist ivuxolimab in advanced cancers. Produced via immunoSEQ multiplex PCR; TCRdb's table is partial and in-frame only. Among about 58,000 clones listed, 75% to 90% were seen once. The material was CD4+ or CD8+ T cells sorted from blood, obtained in a trial of the OX40 agonist ivuxolimab. The origin of the receptors is an adult with an advanced solid tumor such as melanoma, head and neck, liver or kidney cancer.

The chain employs TRBV10-3 and TRBJ2-2; D is uncertain. Between the trimmed V and J ends, which lost 6 bases and 4 bases, there was a span of 21 bases. The CDR3 is made up of 17 amino acids. CDR1 is ENHRY and CDR2 is SYGVKD in the germline V gene. Here the CDR3 reads CAISEKGIGDGTGELFF. Here the CDR3 DNA reads TGTGCCATCAGCGAAAAGGGTATTGGTGATGGCACCGGGGAGCTGTTTTTT.

CDR3 residues: CASSFPLAGERKQFF. For the CDR3, the DNA is TGTGCCAGCAGTTTCCCCCTAGCGGGAGAAAGGAAGCAGTTCTTC. The V call is TRBV7-2, the J call TRBJ2-1; 10 bases fit TRBD2. V trimming: 6 bases; J trimming: 11 bases; junction bases outside the gene matches: 13. Germline CDR1 SGHTA, CDR2 FQGNSA. The CDR3 has 15 amino acids.

V usage is TRBV28 and J usage is TRBJ2-7; TRBD2 matches at 8 bases. CDR3 length equals 13 residues. Per germline, CDR1 MDHEN and CDR2 SYDVKM. With 7 bases clipped from V and 6 bases from J, the junction kept 8 bases outside the gene matches. DNA of the CDR3: TGTGCCAGCAAAATAGCGGGACCGGGCGAGCAGTACTTC. It codes for CASKIAGPGEQYF. Full variable domain (remainder filled in from reference TRBV28 and TRBJ2-7): DVKVTQSSRYLVKRTGEKVFLECVQDMDHENMFWYRQDPGLGLRLIYFSYDVKMKEKGDIPEGYSVSREKKERFSLILESASTNQTSMYLCASKIAGPGEQYFGPGTRLTVT.

The J gene is TRBJ1-1, the V gene TRBV7-9, with 8 nucleotides matching TRBD1. Trimming cost V 5 bases and J 1 base; bases outside gene matches: 3. The CDR3 consists of 14 residues. Looked up from germline, CDR1 is SEHNR and CDR2 is FQNEAQ (reference sequence). The CDR3 reads CASSGGQGNTEAFF. CDR3 coding DNA: TGTGCCAGCAGCGGCGGACAGGGGAACACTGAAGCTTTCTTT.

V and J are TRBV18 and TRBJ1-3; D not resolved. The CDR3 consists of 15 residues. The V gene's germline CDR1 is KGHSH and CDR2 LQKENI. Deletions cut 5 bases from V and 2 bases from J, with 13 bases between. This CDR3 is CASSASAEAGNTIYF. In nucleotides, the CDR3 is TGTGCCAGCTCAGCCTCCGCCGAGGCTGGAAACACCATATATTTT.

This chain links TRBV11-1 with TRBJ2-7; 11 bases line up with TRBD2. In germline, CDR1 is SGHAT, CDR2 FQDESV (reference sequence). With 5 bases clipped from V and 6 bases from J, the junction kept 6 bases outside the gene matches. The CDR3 sequence is 14 residues long. The CDR3 DNA reads TGTGCCAGCAGCCACGTAGCGGGAGGGCGCGAGCAGTACTTC. Amino acids: CASSHVAGGREQYF.

The gene calls are TRBV28 and TRBJ2-1, with D uncertain. Germline CDR1 and CDR2: MDHEN and SYDVKM. The ends were cut back, 3 bases at V and 6 bases at J, with 6 bases in the middle. The CDR3 loop spans 12 amino acids. In nucleotides, the CDR3 is TGTGCCAGCAGTTTGATCGCCAATGAGCAGTTCTTC. It translates to CASSLIANEQFF.

The gene calls are TRBV11-3 and TRBJ2-3; TRBD1 or TRBD2 may be the D gene (6 bases each). CDR3 size: 13 residues. Germline lookup yields CDR1 SGHNT and CDR2 YENEEA. Trimming shortened V by 5 bases and J by 4 bases, and 10 bases separated the two germline ends. CDR3 nucleotide sequence: TGTGCCAGCAGCGGAGGGACACCAGATACGCAGTATTTT. The encoded protein is CASSGGTPDTQYF.

The J gene is TRBJ2-5, the V gene TRBV28, with D unresolved. The CDR3 length is 12 residues. Germline CDR1 reads MDHEN; CDR2 reads SYDVKM. Trimming shortened V by 6 bases and J by 5 bases, and 10 bases separated the two germline ends. The CDR3 protein is CASSLSWETQYF. The CDR3 region has the DNA TGTGCCAGCAGCCTCTCCTGGGAGACCCAGTACTTC.

This sequence joins TRBV28 and TRBJ2-5; D not resolved. The CDR3 spans 16 residues. The germline V gene has CDR1 MDHEN and CDR2 SYDVKM. The V end was cut by 6 bases, the J end by 1 base, with 18 bases between. The CDR3 sequence is CASRNPLGSSQETQYF. CDR3 DNA: TGTGCCAGCAGAAACCCTCTAGGCAGCAGCCAAGAGACCCAGTACTTC.

The CDR3 loop is CASTSANEQFF. The DNA for the CDR3 is TGTGCCAGCACAAGCGCCAATGAGCAGTTCTTC. This chain connects TRBV28 to TRBJ2-1; D is ambiguous. Germline CDR1 is MDHEN and CDR2 is SYDVKM. Trimming shortened V by 7 bases and J by 6 bases, and 7 bases separated the two germline ends. The CDR3 extends over 11 amino acids.